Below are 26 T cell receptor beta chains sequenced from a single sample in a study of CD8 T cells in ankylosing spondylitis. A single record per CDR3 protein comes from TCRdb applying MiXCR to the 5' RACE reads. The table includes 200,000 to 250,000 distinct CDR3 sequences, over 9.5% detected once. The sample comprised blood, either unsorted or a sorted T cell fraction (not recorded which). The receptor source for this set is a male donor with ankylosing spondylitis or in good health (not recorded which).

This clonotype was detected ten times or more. DNA for the CDR3: TGTGCCAGCAGCCAAGATATCGGCAGCTACAATGAGCAGTTCTTC. Translating it yields CASSQDIGSYNEQFF. This chain joins TRBV14 and TRBJ2-1; D unclear. Trimming left V 0 bases short and J 3 bases short, with 9 bases between. Germline-derived CDR1 and CDR2 are SGHDN and FVKESK. The CDR3 runs to 15 residues.

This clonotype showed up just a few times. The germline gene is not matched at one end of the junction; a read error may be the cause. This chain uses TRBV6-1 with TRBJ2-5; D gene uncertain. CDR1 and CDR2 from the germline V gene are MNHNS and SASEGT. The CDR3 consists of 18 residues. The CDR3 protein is CAISEGLGGRTYQETQYF. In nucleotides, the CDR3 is TGTGCCATCAGTGAAGGGCTCGGTGGCCGGACGTACCAAGAGACCCAGTACTTC.

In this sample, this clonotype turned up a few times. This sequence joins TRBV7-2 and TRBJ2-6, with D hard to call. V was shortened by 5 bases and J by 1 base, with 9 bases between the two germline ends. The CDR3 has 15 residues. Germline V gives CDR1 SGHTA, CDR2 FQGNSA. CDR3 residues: CASSPQVSGANVLTF. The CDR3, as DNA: TGTGCCAGCAGCCCGCAGGTTTCTGGGGCCAACGTCCTGACTTTC.

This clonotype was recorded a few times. DNA for the CDR3: TGTGCCAGCAGTGGGCTTTGGTCAACTAATGAAAAACTGTTTTTT. Residues: CASSGLWSTNEKLFF. V and J are TRBV6-1 and TRBJ1-4; D gene unclear. Germline CDR1 MNHNS, CDR2 SASEGT. The CDR3 covers 15 residues. Trimming left V 4 bases short and J 0 bases short, with 9 bases between.

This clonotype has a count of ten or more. Written as DNA, the CDR3 is TGTGCCAGCAGCTCCCGGGACAGGCGGTCCTACGAGCAGTACTTC. Its protein product is CASSSRDRRSYEQYF. The chain uses TRBV7-9 and TRBJ2-7; TRBD1 matches 8 bases. Germline CDR1 is SEHNR and CDR2 is FQNEAQ (reference sequence). After removal of 4 bases from V and 1 base from J, the junction contained 6 bases not matched to a gene. The CDR3 totals 15 residues.

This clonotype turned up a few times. DNA for the CDR3: TGTGCCAGCAGCCCAAATGAGGGGAGGGCTGAAGCTTTCTTT. Translation gives CASSPNEGRAEAFF. The genes are TRBV9 and TRBJ1-1, with a weak D call TRBD1 (5 bases). Trimming removed 4 bases from V and 6 bases from J, with 16 bases in between. The CDR3 has 14 amino acids. Germline lookup yields CDR1 SGDLS and CDR2 YYNGEE.

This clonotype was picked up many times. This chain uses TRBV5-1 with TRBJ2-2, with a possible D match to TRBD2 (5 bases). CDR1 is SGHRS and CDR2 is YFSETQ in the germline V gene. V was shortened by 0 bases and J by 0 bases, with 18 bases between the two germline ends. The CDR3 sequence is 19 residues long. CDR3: CASSLVWRYGLTNTGELFF. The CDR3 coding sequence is TGCGCCAGCAGCTTGGTTTGGCGGTATGGACTGACGAACACCGGGGAGCTGTTTTTT.

CDR3 in amino acids: CASSFRQGITDTQYF. CDR3 DNA sequence: TGTGCCAGCAGCTTCAGACAGGGTATCACAGATACGCAGTATTTT. The genes are TRBV7-3 and TRBJ2-3; 7 bases are shared with TRBD1. This CDR3 region has 15 residues. CDR1 is SGHTA and CDR2 is FQGTGA in the germline V gene. Trimming removed 3 bases from V and 2 bases from J; junction bases left unmatched: 5.

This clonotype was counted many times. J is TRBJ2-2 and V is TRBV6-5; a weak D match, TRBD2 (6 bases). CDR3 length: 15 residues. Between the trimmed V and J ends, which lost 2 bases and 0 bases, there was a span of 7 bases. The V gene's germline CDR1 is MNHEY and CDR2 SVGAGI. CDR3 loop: CASSYAGPNTGELFF. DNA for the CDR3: TGTGCCAGCAGTTACGCGGGGCCGAACACCGGGGAGCTGTTTTTT.

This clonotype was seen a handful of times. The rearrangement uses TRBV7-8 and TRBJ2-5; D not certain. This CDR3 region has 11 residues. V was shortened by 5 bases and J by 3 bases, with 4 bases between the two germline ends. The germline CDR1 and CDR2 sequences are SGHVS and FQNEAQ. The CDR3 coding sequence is TGTGCCAGCAGCCAGGAAGAGACCCAGTACTTC. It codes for CASSQEETQYF.

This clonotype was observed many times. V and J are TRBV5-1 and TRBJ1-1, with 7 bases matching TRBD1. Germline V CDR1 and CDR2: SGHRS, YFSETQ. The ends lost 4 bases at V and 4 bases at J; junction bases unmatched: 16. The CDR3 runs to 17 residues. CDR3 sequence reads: CASSDRTGAGGGTEAFF. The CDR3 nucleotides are TGCGCCAGCAGCGACAGGACAGGAGCCGGGGGCGGCACTGAAGCTTTCTTT.

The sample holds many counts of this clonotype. The CDR3 DNA reads as TGTGCCAGCAGAGGCCAGGGCAAGTACGAGCAGTACTTC. Protein: CASRGQGKYEQYF. The chain carries TRBV28 and TRBJ2-7; weak D call: TRBD1 (5 bases). The CDR3 sequence is 13 residues long. The germline gives CDR1 MDHEN, CDR2 SYDVKM. V lost 6 bases and J 4 bases, leaving 13 bases between the germline ends.

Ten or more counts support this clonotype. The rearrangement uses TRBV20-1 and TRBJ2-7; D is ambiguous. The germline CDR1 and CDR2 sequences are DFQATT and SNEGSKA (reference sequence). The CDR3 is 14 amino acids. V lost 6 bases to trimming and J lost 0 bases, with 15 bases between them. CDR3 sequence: CSAPSRQVSYEQYF. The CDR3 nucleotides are TGCAGTGCCCCGAGTCGGCAGGTCTCCTACGAGCAGTACTTC.

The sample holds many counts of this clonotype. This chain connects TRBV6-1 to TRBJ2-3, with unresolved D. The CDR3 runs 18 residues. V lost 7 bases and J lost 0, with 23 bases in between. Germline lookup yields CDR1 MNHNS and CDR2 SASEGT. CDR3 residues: CASKTPYPNLTSTDTQYF. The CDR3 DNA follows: TGTGCCAGCAAAACACCCTATCCAAATCTGACTAGCACAGATACGCAGTATTTT.

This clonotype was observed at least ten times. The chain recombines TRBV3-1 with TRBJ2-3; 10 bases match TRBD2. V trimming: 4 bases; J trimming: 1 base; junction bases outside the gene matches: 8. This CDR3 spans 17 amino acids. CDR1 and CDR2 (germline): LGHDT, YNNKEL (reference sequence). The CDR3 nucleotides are TGTGCCAGCAGCCCGCTTGCCAGCGGGGGGGGCACAGATACGCAGTATTTT. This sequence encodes CASSPLASGGGTDTQYF.

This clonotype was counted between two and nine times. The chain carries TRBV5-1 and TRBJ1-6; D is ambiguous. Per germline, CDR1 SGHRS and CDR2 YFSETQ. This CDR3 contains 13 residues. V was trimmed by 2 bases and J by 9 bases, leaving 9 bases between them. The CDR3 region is CASSLELFSPLHF. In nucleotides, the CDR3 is TGCGCCAGCAGCTTAGAACTTTTTTCACCCCTCCACTTT.

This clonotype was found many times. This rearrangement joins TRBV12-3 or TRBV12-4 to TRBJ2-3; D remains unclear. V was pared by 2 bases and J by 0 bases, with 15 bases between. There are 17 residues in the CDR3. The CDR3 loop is CASSLTKAFSSTDTQYF. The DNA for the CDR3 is TGTGCCAGCAGTTTAACCAAGGCCTTTTCTAGCACAGATACGCAGTATTTT.

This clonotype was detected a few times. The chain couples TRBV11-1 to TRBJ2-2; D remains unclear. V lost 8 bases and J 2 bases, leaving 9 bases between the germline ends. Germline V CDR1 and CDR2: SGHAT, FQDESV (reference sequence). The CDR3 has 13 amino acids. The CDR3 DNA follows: TGTGCCAGCCTAGTCAGAAACACCGGGGAGCTGTTTTTT. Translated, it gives CASLVRNTGELFF.

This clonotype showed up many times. This chain's CDR3 is CAIKGGDGEKLFF. In nucleotides, the CDR3 is TGTGCCATCAAAGGAGGGGATGGCGAAAAACTGTTTTTT. V usage is TRBV12-3 or TRBV12-4 and J usage is TRBJ1-4, with D tentatively TRBD1 (5 bases). The CDR3 contains 13 residues. Trimming pared 10 bases from V and 8 bases from J, leaving 17 bases between.

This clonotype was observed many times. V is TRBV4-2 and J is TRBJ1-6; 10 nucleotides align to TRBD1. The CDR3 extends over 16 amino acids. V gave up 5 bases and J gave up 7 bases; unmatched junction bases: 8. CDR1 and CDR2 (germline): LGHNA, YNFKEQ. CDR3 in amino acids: CASSFTEGQGNSPLHF. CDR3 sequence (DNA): TGTGCCAGCAGCTTCACAGAGGGACAGGGGAATTCACCCCTCCACTTT.

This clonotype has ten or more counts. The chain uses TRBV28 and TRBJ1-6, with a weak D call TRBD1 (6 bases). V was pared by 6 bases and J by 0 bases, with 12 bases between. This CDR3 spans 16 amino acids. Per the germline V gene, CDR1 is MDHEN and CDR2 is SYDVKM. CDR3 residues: CASSSIGGSYNSPLHF. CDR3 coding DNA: TGTGCCAGCAGCTCTATAGGGGGCTCCTATAATTCACCCCTCCACTTT. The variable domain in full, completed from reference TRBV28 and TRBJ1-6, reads DVKVTQSSRYLVKRTGEKVFLECVQDMDHENMFWYRQDPGLGLRLIYFSYDVKMKEKGDIPEGYSVSREKKERFSLILESASTNQTSMYLCASSSIGGSYNSPLHFGNGTRLTVT.

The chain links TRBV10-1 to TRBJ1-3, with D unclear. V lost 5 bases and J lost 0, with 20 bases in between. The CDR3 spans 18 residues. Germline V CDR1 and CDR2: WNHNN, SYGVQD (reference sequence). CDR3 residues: CASSTGQIVNDSGNTIYF. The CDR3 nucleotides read TGCGCCAGCAGTACCGGCCAGATAGTAAACGACTCTGGAAACACCATATATTTT.

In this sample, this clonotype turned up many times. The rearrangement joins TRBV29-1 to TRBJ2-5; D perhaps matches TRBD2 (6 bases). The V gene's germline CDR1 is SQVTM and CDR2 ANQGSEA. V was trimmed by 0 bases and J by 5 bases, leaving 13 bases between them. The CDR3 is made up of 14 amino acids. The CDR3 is CSVEDWGVLETQYF. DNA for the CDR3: TGCAGCGTTGAAGATTGGGGGGTTCTGGAGACCCAGTACTTC.

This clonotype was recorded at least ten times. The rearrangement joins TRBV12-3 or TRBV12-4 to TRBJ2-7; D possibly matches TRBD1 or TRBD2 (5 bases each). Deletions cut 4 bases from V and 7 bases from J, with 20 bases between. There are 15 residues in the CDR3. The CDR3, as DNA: TGTGCCAGCAGTTCCCCCGGGACGGGAACTTGGGAGCAGTACTTC. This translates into CASSSPGTGTWEQYF.

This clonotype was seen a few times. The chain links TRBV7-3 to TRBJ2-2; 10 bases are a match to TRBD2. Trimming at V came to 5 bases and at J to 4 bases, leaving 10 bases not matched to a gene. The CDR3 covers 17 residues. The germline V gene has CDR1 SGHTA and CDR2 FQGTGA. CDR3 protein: CASSRDRTSGITGELFF. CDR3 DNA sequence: TGTGCCAGCAGCCGCGACCGGACTAGCGGCATCACCGGGGAGCTGTTTTTT.

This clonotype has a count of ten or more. The CDR3 DNA reads TGTGCCAGCAGCTATACAGGGGACAAAGAGACCCAGTACTTC. Residues: CASSYTGDKETQYF. This chain joins TRBV7-2 and TRBJ2-5; 7 positions match TRBD1. V dropped 4 bases and J dropped 3; count of bases not matched to a gene: 5. Per germline, CDR1 SGHTA and CDR2 FQGNSA. This CDR3 region has 14 residues.